This T cell receptor (beta chain) was found in a study of technical replicates of blood from a few donors. After removal of 5 bases from V and 7 bases from J, the junction contained 7 bases not matched to a gene. This CDR3 is built from 14 residues. The germline V gene encodes CDR1 MGHRA and CDR2 YSYEKL. This clone has a single count. Sequencing used immunoSEQ multiplex PCR; TCRdb keeps in-frame clones, though not all of them. The sample holds tens of thousands of clones, around 97% seen once. The sequence derives from a human donor in good health. J is TRBJ2-3 and V is TRBV4-1; 9 bases agree with TRBD2. Specimen: T cells isolated from PBMCs. The CDR3 reads CASSDLAGGNTQYF. CDR3 bases: TGCGCCAGCAGCGACCTGGCGGGGGGGAATACGCAGTATTTT.